A selection of T cell receptor beta chains follows, all from one sample in a study of cytomegalovirus exposure and HLA in healthy donors. The method was immunoSEQ multiplex PCR; TCRdb's version includes in-frame clones alone and lacks a portion of them. The data hold approximately 170,000 clones, with approximately 84% observed a single time. The sequencing input was PBMCs. These receptors originate from a woman in her forties in good health and CMV-seropositive. CDR3s leave out the opening cysteine and the closing phenylalanine or tryptophan. Some rows have no size entry. The others give once, few or many, or a class for an expanded clone.

-	TRBV7-3	TRBJ2-7	ASSLSTGGYEQY
-	TRBV7-2	TRBJ1-2	ASSLETGGGYT
-	TRBV2	TRBJ2-5	ASSAGQKQETQY
few	TRBV19	TRBJ2-5	ASSIGQGWQETQY
-	TRBV5-1	TRBJ2-7	ASSSGQGGYEQY
-	TRBV19	TRBJ2-4	ASSMVAGQVNIQY
-	TRBV11-2	TRBJ2-1	ASSLVGGDNEQF
-	TRBV2	TRBJ1-2	ASSERRAGGYT
-	TRBV5-1	TRBJ2-1	ACRVASANNEQF
-	TRBV9	TRBJ1-1	ASSPGEIVNTEAF
-	TRBV28	TRBJ1-2	ASSFQVSYGYT
-	TRBV12-5	TRBJ2-3	ASGQGTASTDTQY
-	TRBV10-3	TRBJ1-5	ATRADRDGSNQPQH
-	TRBV7-9	TRBJ1-5	SSSYQDQPQH
-	TRBV27	TRBJ1-2	ASSVRGGDYGYT
-	TRBV5-6	TRBJ1-5	ASSLARGVDQPQH
-	TRBV28	TRBJ2-2	ASIERGAKTGELF
-	TRBV19	TRBJ2-1	ASRRDRGINEQF
-	TRBV10-3	TRBJ2-7	AISNDRLPSYEQY
-	TRBV5-4	TRBJ1-1	ASSSDREAF
-	TRBV5-1	TRBJ2-1	ASSLAPSGGYNEQF
few	TRBV11-1	TRBJ1-5	ASSQNTRGRRANQPQH
-	TRBV5-1	TRBJ1-1	ASSGTTGGTEAF
-	TRBV6-1	TRBJ2-4	ASTEGGGYLNIQY
-	TRBV30	TRBJ1-6	AWSVLSAGPIKGSPLH
-	TRBV11-3	TRBJ1-1	ASSRDSRTEAF
-	TRBV19	TRBJ1-5	ASSGEFNQPQH
-	TRBV7-9	TRBJ1-4	ASSPSGGLGEKLF
-	TRBV7-7	TRBJ1-1	ASSLTVNTEAF
once	TRBV7-2	TRBJ2-5	ASSLVGLGGGETQY
-	TRBV2	TRBJ2-5	ASSAQEETQY
-	TRBV2	TRBJ1-2	ASNELDRVHGYT
once	TRBV19	TRBJ2-2	ASSPRWANTGELF
-	TRBV7-9	TRBJ1-1	ASSLSTVLNTEAF
-	TRBV21-1	TRBJ2-2	ASSKRVGGSRNTGELF
-	TRBV7-2	TRBJ1-1	ASSFLTEAF
-	TRBV4-1	TRBJ2-2	ASSGDRANTGELF
-	TRBV6-6	TRBJ2-7	ASSYSTGQPPYEQY
-	TRBV29-1	TRBJ1-2	SVGGFGQGENYGYT
-	TRBV10-2	TRBJ2-2	ASSLPKAGGTGELF
-	TRBV15	TRBJ2-2	ATSRDRLLAVNTGELF
-	TRBV7-7	TRBJ2-7	ASALAYGYEQY
-	TRBV5-4	TRBJ1-1	ASSLFDEAEAF
-	TRBV2	TRBJ1-1	ASSESPNSAF
-	TRBV2	TRBJ2-3	ASSALGGQTDTQY
-	TRBV6-1	TRBJ1-5	ASSEWGGQGQPQH
-	TRBV6-1	TRBJ2-7	ASRGGTGVGEQY
-	TRBV2	TRBJ2-7	ASRDKSGGNYEQY
-	TRBV4-2	TRBJ2-4	ASSQEGTGGRNIQY
-	TRBV6-5	TRBJ1-6	ATFEGGNSPLH